These T cell receptor beta chains were read from a single sample in a study of regulatory T cells in long-lasting Graves disease. TCRdb independently ran MiXCR on the multiplex PCR reads; one entry per CDR3 protein. Of some 370,000 distinct CDR3 sequences listed, 10% to 15% are singletons. This same sample was also part of a study on T cells in Graves' hyperthyroidism and ophthalmopathy.

The sample consisted of peripheral blood mononuclear cells (PBMCs), taken at new diagnosis, from a patient treated with antithyroid drugs. The receptors derive from a woman between 18 and 30 years old with Graves disease. CDR3s include the opening cysteine and the closing phenylalanine or tryptophan. D genes are given only for firm matches. Size is omitted from some rows. Given values are once, few, many or a class for expanded clones.

J,size,D,V,length,CDR3,DNA
TRBJ2-3,NA,NA,TRBV12-3/TRBV12-4,12,CASGTKGGTQYF,TGTGCCAGCGGTACTAAGGGTGGTACGCAGTATTTT
TRBJ1-1,many,NA,TRBV19,12,CASSMGATEAFF,TGTGCCAGTAGTATGGGGGCCACTGAAGCTTTCTTT
TRBJ2-1,few,NA,TRBV24-1,14,CATSDLWQDNEQFF,TGTGCCACCAGTGATTTGTGGCAGGACAATGAGCAGTTCTTC
TRBJ2-2,many,NA,TRBV5-1,16,CASSRSWERSTGELFF,TGCGCCAGCAGCCGCTCGTGGGAGCGTAGCACCGGGGAGCTGTTTTTT
TRBJ1-5,few,TRBD1,TRBV19,17,CASSRPGQGVFRQPQHF,TGTGCCAGTAGTAGACCGGGACAGGGTGTATTCCGTCAGCCCCAGCATTTT
TRBJ2-5,NA,NA,TRBV5-6,14,CASSLRRTQETQYF,TGTGCCAGCAGCTTGCGACGGACCCAAGAGACCCAGTACTTC
TRBJ2-1,many,NA,TRBV7-9,15,CASSSSGAEGKEQFF,TGTGCCAGCAGCTCTTCCGGCGCCGAGGGTAAGGAGCAGTTCTTC
TRBJ1-1,many,TRBD1,TRBV20-1,14,CSPFTGAWVTEAFF,TGCAGTCCTTTCACAGGGGCGTGGGTCACTGAAGCTTTCTTT
TRBJ2-2,many,TRBD2,TRBV24-1,17,CATSDYGLAGGTGELFF,TGTGCCACCAGTGATTATGGACTAGCGGGGGGAACCGGGGAGCTGTTTTTT
TRBJ2-3,few,TRBD2,TRBV7-9,16,CASSRGLAGRTDTQYF,TGTGCCAGCAGCCGGGGACTAGCGGGAAGGACAGATACGCAGTATTTT
TRBJ2-3,NA,NA,TRBV7-2,15,CASSPQLYPTDTQYF,TGTGCCAGCAGTCCCCAGCTATACCCCACAGATACGCAGTATTTT
TRBJ2-3,few,TRBD1,TRBV12-3/TRBV12-4,17,CASREDRDVVYTDTQYF,TGTGCCAGCAGAGAAGACAGGGATGTAGTGTACACAGATACGCAGTATTTT
TRBJ2-1,few,TRBD2,TRBV9,16,CASSVEGGGAWNEQLF,TGTGCCAGCAGCGTAGAGGGCGGGGGGGCCTGGAATGAGCAGCTCTTC
TRBJ2-5,many,TRBD1,TRBV27,20,CASSPPGQRGLGRGIETQYF,TGTGCCAGCAGTCCCCCGGGACAGCGAGGATTGGGCCGAGGGATAGAGACCCAGTACTTC
TRBJ2-3,few,NA,TRBV20-1,14,CSAPVVASTDTQYF,TGCAGTGCTCCGGTTGTTGCTAGCACAGATACGCAGTATTTT
TRBJ2-7,many,NA,TRBV28,14,CASSPPGLSYEQYF,TGTGCCAGCAGTCCCCCGGGCCTATCCTACGAGCAGTACTTC
TRBJ2-4,many,NA,TRBV20-1,13,CSARRGAWDIQYF,TGCAGTGCTAGAAGAGGGGCATGGGACATTCAGTACTTC
TRBJ1-1,many,TRBD1,TRBV5-1,14,CASSFDRVRNEAFF,TGCGCCAGCAGCTTTGACAGGGTACGGAATGAAGCTTTCTTT
TRBJ1-5,many,NA,TRBV27,16,CASSLWAGKKPQPQHF,TGTGCCAGCAGTTTATGGGCAGGGAAAAAACCTCAGCCCCAGCATTTT
TRBJ1-5,many,NA,TRBV20-1,12,CSAPRGFGPQHF,TGCAGTGCTCCGAGGGGGTTTGGACCCCAGCATTTT
TRBJ2-7,many,NA,TRBV11-2,16,CASSLVVGFSSYEQYF,TGTGCCAGCAGCTTAGTGGTGGGGTTTAGCTCCTACGAGCAGTACTTC
TRBJ2-7,many,NA,TRBV6-4,13,CASMWETEGEQYF,TGTGCCAGCATGTGGGAGACGGAGGGGGAGCAGTACTTC
TRBJ1-1,many,TRBD1,TRBV28,15,CASTSTGGARTEAFF,TGTGCCAGCACATCTACAGGGGGCGCACGGACTGAAGCTTTCTTT
TRBJ1-6,NA,TRBD1,TRBV4-1,18,CASSPGQGVWDYNSPLHF,TGCGCCAGCAGCCCGGGACAGGGGGTTTGGGACTATAATTCACCCCTCCACTTT
TRBJ2-5,NA,TRBD2,TRBV27,18,CASSSRLAGAQTGETQYF,TGTGCCAGCAGTTCTAGACTAGCGGGGGCCCAAACGGGAGAGACCCAGTACTTC
TRBJ2-1,many,TRBD2,TRBV11-3,14,CASSFGGVYNEQFF,TGTGCCAGCAGCTTCGGGGGGGTCTACAATGAGCAGTTCTTC
TRBJ2-1,once,NA,TRBV7-3,12,CASSTLYNEQFF,TGTGCCAGCAGCACCCTTTACAATGAGCAGTTCTTC
TRBJ2-3,many,TRBD2,TRBV7-2,17,CASSLARTSGGTDTQYF,TGTGCCAGCAGCTTAGCCCGGACTAGCGGGGGAACAGATACGCAGTATTTT
TRBJ1-5,NA,TRBD1,TRBV6-1,17,CASSIPGQGLGNQPQHF,TGTGCCAGCAGTATCCCGGGACAGGGGCTGGGCAATCAGCCCCAGCATTTT
TRBJ1-2,NA,NA,TRBV19,14,CASSIPGTQYGYTF,TGTGCCAGTAGTATCCCCGGGACCCAATATGGCTACACCTTC
TRBJ1-1,many,NA,TRBV12-3/TRBV12-4,14,CASSLGYENTEAFF,TGTGCCAGCAGTCTAGGTTACGAGAACACTGAAGCTTTCTTT
TRBJ2-1,many,NA,TRBV5-5,14,CASRRDSYYNEQFF,TGTGCCAGCAGACGGGACTCCTACTACAATGAGCAGTTCTTC
TRBJ2-1,NA,NA,TRBV14,14,CASSQVGFDDEQFF,TGTGCCAGCAGCCAAGTAGGTTTCGATGATGAGCAGTTCTTC
TRBJ2-1,many,NA,TRBV6-1,14,CASTPPDQEHEQFF,TGTGCCAGCACACCACCAGATCAGGAACATGAGCAGTTCTTC
TRBJ1-4,many,TRBD1,TRBV12-5,15,CASGPGQATNEKLFF,TGTGCTAGTGGCCCCGGACAGGCAACTAATGAAAAACTGTTTTTT
TRBJ1-2,NA,TRBD1,TRBV28,17,CASSQGQGKGYMDGYTF,TGTGCCAGCAGCCAAGGACAGGGTAAGGGGTATATGGATGGCTACACCTTC
TRBJ2-3,few,NA,TRBV6-5,14,CASSYGQMTDTQYF,TGTGCCAGCAGTTACGGACAGATGACAGATACGCAGTATTTT
TRBJ1-6,NA,NA,TRBV20-1,13,CSARPQRGSPLHF,TGCAGTGCTAGACCACAGAGGGGATCTCCCCTCCACTTT
TRBJ2-1,many,TRBD1,TRBV20-1,15,CSARAPDRGDYGQFF,TGCAGTGCTAGAGCCCCGGACAGGGGAGATTATGGGCAGTTCTTC
TRBJ1-2,many,NA,TRBV12-3/TRBV12-4,12,CASRTVGNGYTF,TGTGCCAGCAGGACGGTGGGTAATGGCTACACCTTC
TRBJ2-3,NA,NA,TRBV4-1,14,CASSQQSVADTQYF,TGCGCCAGCAGCCAACAAAGTGTAGCAGATACGCAGTATTTT
TRBJ2-7,few,TRBD1,TRBV4-1,16,CASSQAPGQGAYEQYF,TGCGCCAGCAGCCAAGCACCGGGACAGGGGGCTTACGAGCAGTACTTC
TRBJ1-5,many,NA,TRBV6-1,15,CASSLSGGVNQPQHF,TGTGCCAGCAGCCTTTCGGGAGGGGTCAATCAGCCCCAGCATTTT
TRBJ1-6,many,TRBD1,TRBV20-1,16,CSARVSPGTVNSPLHF,TGCAGTGCTAGAGTCTCGCCCGGGACAGTTAATTCACCCCTCCACTTT
TRBJ2-3,many,NA,TRBV28,14,CASSFLGSLDTQYF,TGTGCCAGCAGTTTTTTAGGGTCCCTAGATACGCAGTATTTT
TRBJ2-7,NA,NA,TRBV20-1,14,CSARRRRGTYEQYF,TGCAGTGCTAGACGGCGGAGGGGGACTTACGAGCAGTACTTC
TRBJ2-2,many,NA,TRBV12-3/TRBV12-4,17,CASSFYGDFWNTGELFF,TGTGCCAGCAGTTTCTACGGTGACTTTTGGAACACCGGGGAGCTGTTTTTT
TRBJ2-3,few,NA,TRBV6-5,14,CASSYRVGTDTQYF,TGTGCCAGCAGTTACCGGGTGGGCACAGATACGCAGTATTTT
TRBJ2-6,few,NA,TRBV4-1,16,CASSQDGPFGANVLTF,TGCGCCAGCAGCCAAGACGGGCCCTTCGGGGCCAACGTCCTGACTTTC
TRBJ2-3,many,NA,TRBV18,16,CASSPRKGRRDWTQYF,TGTGCCAGCTCACCAAGAAAGGGACGGAGGGATTGGACGCAGTATTTT
TRBJ1-2,many,NA,TRBV12-3/TRBV12-4,13,CASRSGTTYGYTF,TGTGCCAGCAGGTCCGGGACAACCTATGGCTACACCTTC
TRBJ2-7,many,NA,TRBV28,14,CASSLAGRSYEQYF,TGTGCCAGCAGTTTAGCCGGACGGTCCTACGAGCAGTACTTC
TRBJ1-2,few,NA,TRBV7-9,14,CASQSTEVLYGYTF,TGTGCCAGCCAATCGACGGAGGTCCTCTATGGCTACACCTTC
TRBJ2-1,many,NA,TRBV6-2/TRBV6-3,14,CASSYSEAYNEQFF,TGTGCCAGCAGTTACTCGGAAGCCTACAATGAGCAGTTCTTC
TRBJ2-5,many,NA,TRBV28,13,CASSSRGVETQYF,TGTGCCAGCAGTTCCCGCGGGGTCGAGACCCAGTACTTC
TRBJ2-1,many,NA,TRBV6-2/TRBV6-3,19,CASSYATSTGKEYYNEQFF,TGTGCCAGCAGTTACGCTACCTCGACAGGAAAGGAATATTACAATGAGCAGTTCTTC
TRBJ2-2,many,TRBD1,TRBV12-3/TRBV12-4,15,CASRTTGERGGELFF,TGTGCCAGCAGAACAACAGGGGAGAGAGGCGGGGAGCTGTTTTTT
TRBJ2-1,many,NA,TRBV30,14,CAWSVLRSYNEQFF,TGTGCCTGGAGTGTACTGAGGTCCTACAATGAGCAGTTCTTC
TRBJ1-1,NA,NA,TRBV6-2/TRBV6-3,19,CASSYNALRRGGPNTEAFF,TGTGCCAGCAGTTACAACGCCCTCCGGCGCGGGGGACCTAACACTGAAGCTTTCTTT